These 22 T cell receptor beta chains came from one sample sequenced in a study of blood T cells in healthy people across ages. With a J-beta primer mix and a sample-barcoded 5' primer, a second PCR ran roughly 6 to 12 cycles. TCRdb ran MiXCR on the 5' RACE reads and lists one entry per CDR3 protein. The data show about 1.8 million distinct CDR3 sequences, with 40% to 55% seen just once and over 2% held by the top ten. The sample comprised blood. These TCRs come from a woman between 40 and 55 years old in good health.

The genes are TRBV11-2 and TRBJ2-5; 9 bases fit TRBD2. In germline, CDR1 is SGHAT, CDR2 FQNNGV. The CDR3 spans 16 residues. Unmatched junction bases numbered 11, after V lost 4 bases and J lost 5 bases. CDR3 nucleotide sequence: TGTGCCAGCAGCTCCGGCGGGACTAGCCCACGGGAGACCCAGTACTTC. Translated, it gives CASSSGGTSPRETQYF.

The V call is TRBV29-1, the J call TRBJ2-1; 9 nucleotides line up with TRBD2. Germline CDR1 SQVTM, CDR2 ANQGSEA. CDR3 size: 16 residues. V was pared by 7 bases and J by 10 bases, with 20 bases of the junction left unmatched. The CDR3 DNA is TGCAGCGCCCAACCACCAGCGGGGGGTTCCTTGGAAGAGCAGTTCTTC. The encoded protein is CSAQPPAGGSLEEQFF.

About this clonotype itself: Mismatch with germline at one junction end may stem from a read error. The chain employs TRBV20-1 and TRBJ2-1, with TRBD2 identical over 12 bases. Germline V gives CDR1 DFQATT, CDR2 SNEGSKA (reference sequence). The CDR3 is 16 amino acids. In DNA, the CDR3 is TGCAGTGCTAGATTCCTAGCGGGGGGGTATTGGGATGAGCGGTTCTTC. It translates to CSARFLAGGYWDERFF.

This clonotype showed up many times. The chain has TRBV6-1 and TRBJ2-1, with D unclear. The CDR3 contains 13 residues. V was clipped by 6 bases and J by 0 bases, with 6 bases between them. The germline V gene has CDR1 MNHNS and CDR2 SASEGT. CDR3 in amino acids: CASSGVSYNEQFF. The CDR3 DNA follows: TGTGCCAGCAGCGGAGTCTCCTACAATGAGCAGTTCTTC.

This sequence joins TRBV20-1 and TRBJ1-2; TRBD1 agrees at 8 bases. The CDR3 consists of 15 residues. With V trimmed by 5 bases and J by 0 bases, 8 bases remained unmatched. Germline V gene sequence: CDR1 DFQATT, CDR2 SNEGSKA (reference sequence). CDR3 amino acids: CSAQNPDRANYGYTF. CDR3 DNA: TGCAGTGCTCAGAACCCGGACAGGGCTAACTATGGCTACACCTTC.

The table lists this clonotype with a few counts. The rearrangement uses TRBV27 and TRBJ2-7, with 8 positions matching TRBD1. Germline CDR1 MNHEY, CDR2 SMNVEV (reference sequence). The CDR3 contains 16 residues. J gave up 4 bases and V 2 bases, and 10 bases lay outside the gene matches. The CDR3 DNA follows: TGTGCCAGCAGTTTAATGGGGACAGGTAGGGGATACGAGCAGTACTTC. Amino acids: CASSLMGTGRGYEQYF.

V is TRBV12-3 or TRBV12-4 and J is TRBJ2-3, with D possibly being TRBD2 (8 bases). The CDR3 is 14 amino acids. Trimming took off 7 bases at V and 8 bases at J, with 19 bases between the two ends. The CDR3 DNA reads TGTGCCAGCACCTCCGGGAGGGGGCCCGGTACGCAGTATTTT. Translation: CASTSGRGPGTQYF.

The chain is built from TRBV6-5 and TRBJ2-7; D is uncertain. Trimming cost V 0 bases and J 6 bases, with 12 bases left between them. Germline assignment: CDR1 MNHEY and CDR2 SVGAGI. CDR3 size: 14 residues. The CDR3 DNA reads TGTGCCAGCAGTTACTCGATTGATTCTGGCGAGCAGTACTTC. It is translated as CASSYSIDSGEQYF.

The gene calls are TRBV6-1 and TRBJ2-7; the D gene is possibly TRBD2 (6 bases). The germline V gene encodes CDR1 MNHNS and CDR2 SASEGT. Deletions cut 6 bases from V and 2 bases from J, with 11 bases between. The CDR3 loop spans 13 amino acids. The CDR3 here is CASSRDLTYEQYF. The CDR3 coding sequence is TGTGCCAGCAGCCGGGACTTAACCTACGAGCAGTACTTC.

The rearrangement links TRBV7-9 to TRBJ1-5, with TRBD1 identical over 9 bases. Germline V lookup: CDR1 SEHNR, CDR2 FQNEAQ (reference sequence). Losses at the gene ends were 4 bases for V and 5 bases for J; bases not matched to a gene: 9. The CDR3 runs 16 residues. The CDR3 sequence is CASSSNRQGGDQPQHF. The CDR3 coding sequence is TGTGCCAGCAGCTCAAATAGACAGGGGGGAGATCAGCCCCAGCATTTT.

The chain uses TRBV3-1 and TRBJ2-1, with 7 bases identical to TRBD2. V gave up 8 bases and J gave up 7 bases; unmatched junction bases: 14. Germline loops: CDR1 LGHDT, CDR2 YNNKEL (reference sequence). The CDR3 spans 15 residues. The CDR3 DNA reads TGTGCCAGCCAACCGTGGGCGGGGGATTGGAATGAGCAGTTCTTC. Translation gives CASQPWAGDWNEQFF.

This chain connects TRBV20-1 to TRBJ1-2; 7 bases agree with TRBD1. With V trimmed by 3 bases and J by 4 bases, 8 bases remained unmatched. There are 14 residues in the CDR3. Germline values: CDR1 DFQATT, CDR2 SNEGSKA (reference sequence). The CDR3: CSASPTGRVYGYTF. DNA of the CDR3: TGCAGTGCTAGTCCGACAGGGAGGGTCTATGGCTACACCTTC.

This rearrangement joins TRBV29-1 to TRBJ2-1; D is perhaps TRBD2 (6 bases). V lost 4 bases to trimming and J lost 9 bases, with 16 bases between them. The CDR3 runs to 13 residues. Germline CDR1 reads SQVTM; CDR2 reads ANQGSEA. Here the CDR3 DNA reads TGCAGCGTTGCGCGGAGGGGCCGGGGTGAGCAGTTCTTC. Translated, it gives CSVARRGRGEQFF.

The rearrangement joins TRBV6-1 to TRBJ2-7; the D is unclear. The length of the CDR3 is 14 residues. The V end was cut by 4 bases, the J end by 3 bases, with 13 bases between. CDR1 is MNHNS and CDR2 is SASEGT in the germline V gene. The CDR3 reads CASSVELLGYEQYF. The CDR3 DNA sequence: TGTGCCAGCAGTGTAGAGCTCCTGGGCTACGAGCAGTACTTC.

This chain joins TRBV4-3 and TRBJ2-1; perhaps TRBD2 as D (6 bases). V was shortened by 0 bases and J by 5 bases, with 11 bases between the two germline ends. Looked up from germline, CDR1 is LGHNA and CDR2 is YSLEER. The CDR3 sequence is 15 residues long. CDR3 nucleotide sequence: TGCGCCAGCAGCCAAGATGGGGGAGGAAACAATGAGCAGTTCTTC. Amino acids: CASSQDGGGNNEQFF.

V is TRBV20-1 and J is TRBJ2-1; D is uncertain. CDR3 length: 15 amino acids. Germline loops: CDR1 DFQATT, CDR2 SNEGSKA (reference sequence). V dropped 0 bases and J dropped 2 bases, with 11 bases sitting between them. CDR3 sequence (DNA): TGCAGTGCTAGAGATCATAAAGGGACCTACAATGAGCAGTTCTTC. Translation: CSARDHKGTYNEQFF.

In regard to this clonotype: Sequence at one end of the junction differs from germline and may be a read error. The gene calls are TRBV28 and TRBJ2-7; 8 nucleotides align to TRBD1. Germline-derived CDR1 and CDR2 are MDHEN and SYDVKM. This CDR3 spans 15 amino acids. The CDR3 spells CASSTTGASSYEQYF. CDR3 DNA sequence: TGCGCCAGCAGCACGACAGGGGCATCCTCCTACGAGCAGTACTTC.

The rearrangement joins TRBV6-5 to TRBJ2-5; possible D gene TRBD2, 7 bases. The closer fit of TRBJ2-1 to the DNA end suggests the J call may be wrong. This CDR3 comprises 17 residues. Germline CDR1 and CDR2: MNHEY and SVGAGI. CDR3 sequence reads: CASSYSSVSGGQETQFF. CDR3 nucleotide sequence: TGTGCCAGCAGTTACTCCTCCGTATCGGGGGGACAAGAGACCCAGTTCTTC.

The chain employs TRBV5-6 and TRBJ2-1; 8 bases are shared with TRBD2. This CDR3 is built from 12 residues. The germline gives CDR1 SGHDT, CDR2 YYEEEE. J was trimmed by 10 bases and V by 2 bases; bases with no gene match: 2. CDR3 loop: CASSFPSGEQFF. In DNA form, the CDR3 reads TGTGCCAGCAGCTTTCCTAGCGGGGAGCAGTTCTTC.

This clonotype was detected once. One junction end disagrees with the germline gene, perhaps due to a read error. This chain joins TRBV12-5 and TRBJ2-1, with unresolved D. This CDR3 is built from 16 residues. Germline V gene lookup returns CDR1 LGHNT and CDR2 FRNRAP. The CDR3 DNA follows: TGTGCTAGTGGTTTGAAGGTGGGCAAATCCTACAGTGAGCAGTTCTTC. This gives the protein CASGLKVGKSYSEQFF.

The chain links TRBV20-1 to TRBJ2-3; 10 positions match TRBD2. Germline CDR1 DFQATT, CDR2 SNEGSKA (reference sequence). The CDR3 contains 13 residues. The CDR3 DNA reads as TGCAGCCCTAGCGGGGGAAACACAGATACGCAGTATTTT. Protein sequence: CSPSGGNTDTQYF.

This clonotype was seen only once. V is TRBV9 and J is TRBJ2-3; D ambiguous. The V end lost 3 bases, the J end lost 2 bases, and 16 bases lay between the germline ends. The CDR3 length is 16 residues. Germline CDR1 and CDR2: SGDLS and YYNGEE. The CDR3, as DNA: TGTGCCAGCAGCGCGCGGATAGAAACCCTCACAGATACGCAGTATTTT. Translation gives CASSARIETLTDTQYF.